This T cell receptor (beta chain) was documented in a study of blood T cell repertoires in COVID-19. Study-level background: Spain, Italy and the United States supplied samples that represented acute and convalescent COVID-19.

Which cohort a participant joined came from the clinical history participants gave. In the source study's methods: Estimated nucleated cell counts came from reference gene primer amplification. Some clones are missing from TCRdb's copy, which holds only in-frame ones; the method was immunoSEQ multiplex PCR. That table supplies the V and J calls and clone size; D and trimming were determined from the DNA. The sample consists of 150,000 or so clones, approximately 82% of them appearing once. CDR3 length equals 15 residues. Germline assignment: CDR1 SGHNT and CDR2 YYREEE (reference sequence). The ends lost 4 bases at V and 5 bases at J; junction bases unmatched: 10.

The source is a woman in her 50s in a cohort exposed to, infected with or recovered from COVID-19 (not recorded which). Sequencing input: PBMCs or T cells enriched from blood (not recorded which). The rearrangement links TRBV5-4 to TRBJ1-2, with 8 nucleotides matching TRBD1. The CDR3 spells CASSQPGGPGYGYTF. The CDR3 nucleotides read TGTGCCAGCAGCCAACCAGGGGGCCCGGGGTATGGCTACACCTTC.